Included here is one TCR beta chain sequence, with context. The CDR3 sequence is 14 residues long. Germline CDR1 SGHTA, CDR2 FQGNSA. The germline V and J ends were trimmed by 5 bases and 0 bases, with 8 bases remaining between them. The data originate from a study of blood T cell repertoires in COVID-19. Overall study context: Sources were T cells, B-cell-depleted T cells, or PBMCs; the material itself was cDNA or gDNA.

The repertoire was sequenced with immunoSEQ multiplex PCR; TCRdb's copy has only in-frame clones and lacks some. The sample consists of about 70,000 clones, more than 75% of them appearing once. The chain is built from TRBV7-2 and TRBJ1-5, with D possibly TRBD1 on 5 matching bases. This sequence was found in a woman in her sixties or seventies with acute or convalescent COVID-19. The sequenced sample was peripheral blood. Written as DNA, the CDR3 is TGTGCCAGCAGCCAGGGCTATAGCAATCAGCCCCAGCATTTT. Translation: CASSQGYSNQPQHF.